A selection of T cell receptor beta chains follows, all from one sample in a study of molecular identifiers for immune sequencing clone quantification. One entry per CDR3 protein results from TCRdb running MiXCR on the PCR reads. The sample consists of about 330,000 distinct CDR3 sequences, about 23% of them appearing once. The sample was naive CD8+ T cells from blood, with Jurkat cell RNA spiked in. Receptors were obtained from a human donor in good health. Some libraries in this study had Jurkat cell RNA spiked in. Each CDR3 is given with its conserved first and last residue. The order of the fields is J gene, clone size, D gene, V gene, CDR3 DNA, CDR3 protein. A D gene is named only where the DNA matches it firmly. Only part of the rows carry a size: once, few, many, or a class if the clone is expanded.

j_gene: TRBJ1-4; abundance: many; d_gene: NA; v_gene: TRBV6-1; CDR3nt: TGTGCCAGCAGTGAATTGGGGTCTAATGAAAAACTGTTTTTT; CDR3aa: CASSELGSNEKLFF
j_gene: TRBJ2-5; abundance: few; d_gene: TRBD2; v_gene: TRBV6-2/TRBV6-3; CDR3nt: TGTGCCAGCAGTTACGCGGCGGGGGGCCTACAAGAGACCCAGTACTTC; CDR3aa: CASSYAAGGLQETQYF
j_gene: TRBJ2-7; abundance: many; d_gene: NA; v_gene: TRBV2; CDR3nt: TGTGCCAGCATCCTAGAGTACGAGCAGTACTTC; CDR3aa: CASILEYEQYF
j_gene: TRBJ1-5; abundance: few; d_gene: NA; v_gene: TRBV6-5; CDR3nt: TGTGCCAGCAGTTCTGGACTGGCGGGGCAGCCCCAGCATTTT; CDR3aa: CASSSGLAGQPQHF
j_gene: TRBJ2-1; abundance: NA; d_gene: NA; v_gene: TRBV20-1; CDR3nt: TGCAGTGCTAGAGATCCATCGCGGAACCTGCAGTTCTTC; CDR3aa: CSARDPSRNLQFF
j_gene: TRBJ2-2; abundance: few; d_gene: NA; v_gene: TRBV5-1; CDR3nt: TGCGCCAGCAGCTTGGTAACAGCGAACACCGGGGAGCTGTTTTTT; CDR3aa: CASSLVTANTGELFF
j_gene: TRBJ1-1; abundance: NA; d_gene: NA; v_gene: TRBV6-5; CDR3nt: TGTGCCTGCAGTGTACCAGGGAACACTGAAGCTTTCTTT; CDR3aa: CACSVPGNTEAFF
j_gene: TRBJ1-1; abundance: few; d_gene: NA; v_gene: TRBV7-6; CDR3nt: TGTGCCAGCAGCCGTTATACGACCGGGGCTTTCTTT; CDR3aa: CASSRYTTGAFF
j_gene: TRBJ1-1; abundance: many; d_gene: NA; v_gene: TRBV5-8; CDR3nt: TGTGCCAGCAGCTTGGGTTCAGCGCTCGTATTTAACACTGAAGCTTTCTTT; CDR3aa: CASSLGSALVFNTEAFF
j_gene: TRBJ2-7; abundance: many; d_gene: NA; v_gene: TRBV5-8; CDR3nt: TGTGCCAGCAGCTTGACCGGGATTCAGTACTTC; CDR3aa: CASSLTGIQYF
j_gene: TRBJ1-1; abundance: NA; d_gene: NA; v_gene: TRBV27; CDR3nt: TGTGCCAGCAGTCACGGTGGCACCTTGAACACTGAAGCTTTCTTT; CDR3aa: CASSHGGTLNTEAFF
j_gene: TRBJ2-2; abundance: few; d_gene: NA; v_gene: TRBV12-3/TRBV12-4; CDR3nt: TGTGCCAGCAGTTTAGCCCAGGGGAGGGGCACCGGGGAGCTGTTTTTT; CDR3aa: CASSLAQGRGTGELFF
j_gene: TRBJ2-5; abundance: many; d_gene: NA; v_gene: TRBV5-6; CDR3nt: TGTGCCAGCAGCCCGGCCGGGGACCAAGAGACCCAGTACTTC; CDR3aa: CASSPAGDQETQYF
j_gene: TRBJ2-1; abundance: NA; d_gene: NA; v_gene: TRBV4-3; CDR3nt: TGCGCCAGCAGCCTTATGGGACCTGCGAGCTACAATGAGCAGTTCTTC; CDR3aa: CASSLMGPASYNEQFF
j_gene: TRBJ1-1; abundance: NA; d_gene: NA; v_gene: TRBV7-9; CDR3nt: TGTGCCAGCAGCTCCCCCCCGGCAGGGCGATTGAACACTGAAGCTTTCTTT; CDR3aa: CASSSPPAGRLNTEAFF
j_gene: TRBJ1-1; abundance: many; d_gene: NA; v_gene: TRBV6-6; CDR3nt: TGTGCCAGCAGTTACGCCGATTCTGCGGAAGCTTTCTTT; CDR3aa: CASSYADSAEAFF
j_gene: TRBJ2-5; abundance: few; d_gene: TRBD1; v_gene: TRBV6-2/TRBV6-3; CDR3nt: TGTGCCAGCAGCGACTACAGGGGCTATAAACAAGAGACCCAGTACTTC; CDR3aa: CASSDYRGYKQETQYF
j_gene: TRBJ2-1; abundance: few; d_gene: TRBD1; v_gene: TRBV12-3/TRBV12-4; CDR3nt: TGTGCCAGCAGCCCGGCCCGGGGACAGGGCCACAATGAGCAGTTCTTC; CDR3aa: CASSPARGQGHNEQFF
j_gene: TRBJ1-1; abundance: few; d_gene: TRBD1; v_gene: TRBV19; CDR3nt: TGTGCCAGTAGTAGACAGGGGGTACCTTTCTTT; CDR3aa: CASSRQGVPFF
j_gene: TRBJ2-2; abundance: many; d_gene: NA; v_gene: TRBV19; CDR3nt: TGTGCCAGTACCGATCCGGGCCCCGGGGAGCTGTTTTTT; CDR3aa: CASTDPGPGELFF
j_gene: TRBJ2-3; abundance: many; d_gene: NA; v_gene: TRBV7-9; CDR3nt: TGTGCCAGCAGCCCTAGGGTTATGAGCACAGATACGCAGTATTTT; CDR3aa: CASSPRVMSTDTQYF
j_gene: TRBJ1-3; abundance: few; d_gene: NA; v_gene: TRBV5-4; CDR3nt: TGTGCCAGCAGCGCGACAGGCTCTGGAAACACCATATATTTT; CDR3aa: CASSATGSGNTIYF
j_gene: TRBJ1-5; abundance: NA; d_gene: NA; v_gene: TRBV24-1; CDR3nt: TGTGCCACCAGTGACCCCCGGGCGGTGGGGCAGCCCCAGCATTTT; CDR3aa: CATSDPRAVGQPQHF
j_gene: TRBJ2-5; abundance: many; d_gene: NA; v_gene: TRBV21-1; CDR3nt: TGTGCCAGCAGCCCAGTCCTCCGACAGAATTGGACCCAGTACTTC; CDR3aa: CASSPVLRQNWTQYF
j_gene: TRBJ1-5; abundance: many; d_gene: NA; v_gene: TRBV3-1; CDR3nt: TGTGCCAGCAGCCAAGGACCGACAACGAAGCATTTT; CDR3aa: CASSQGPTTKHF
j_gene: TRBJ2-2; abundance: many; d_gene: NA; v_gene: TRBV7-9; CDR3nt: TGTGCCAGCAGACCACCCACCGGGGAGCTGTTTTTT; CDR3aa: CASRPPTGELFF
j_gene: TRBJ2-7; abundance: NA; d_gene: NA; v_gene: TRBV13; CDR3nt: TGTGCCCGCAGCCCCGCGGGGCTACCCGCGCAGTACTTC; CDR3aa: CARSPAGLPAQYF
j_gene: TRBJ2-5; abundance: NA; d_gene: NA; v_gene: TRBV13; CDR3nt: TGTGCCAGCAGTCCCATACAGGGAGACGAGACCCAGTACTTC; CDR3aa: CASSPIQGDETQYF
j_gene: TRBJ2-3; abundance: NA; d_gene: TRBD2; v_gene: TRBV3-1; CDR3nt: TGTGCCAGCAGCCAAGACGCGCGGGGGTTAATGCAGACGCAGTATTTT; CDR3aa: CASSQDARGLMQTQYF